The 9 T cell receptor beta chains in this list originate from one sample, sequenced in a study of blood T cell repertoires in COVID-19. Sequencing used immunoSEQ multiplex PCR; TCRdb keeps in-frame clones, though not all of them. The sample lists about 400,000 clones; more than 70% were seen once. Sequences were obtained from peripheral blood. All receptors derive from a middle-aged man with acute or convalescent COVID-19.

The CDR3 protein is CSASYGTTYYEQYF. The CDR3 DNA follows: TGCAGTGCTAGTTACGGGACTACCTACTACGAGCAGTACTTC. The gene calls are TRBV20-1 and TRBJ2-7, with TRBD2 matching 7 bases. The trim removed 3 bases at V and 3 bases at J, leaving 8 bases unmatched. Per germline, CDR1 DFQATT and CDR2 SNEGSKA (reference sequence). The CDR3 loop spans 14 amino acids.

V and J are TRBV28 and TRBJ2-2, with 8 bases identical to TRBD1. Germline CDR1 reads MDHEN; CDR2 reads SYDVKM. Trimming took 4 bases from V and 5 from J; bases not matched to a gene: 9. This CDR3 is built from 16 residues. As DNA, the CDR3 is TGTGCCAGCAGTTCAAACATCAACAGGGGGACCGGGGAGCTGTTTTTT. It is translated as CASSSNINRGTGELFF.

The rearrangement links TRBV5-8 to TRBJ1-2; TRBD1 aligns across 7 bases. The junction had 10 bases not matched to a gene; V was cut back by 2 bases and J by 0 bases. Looked up from germline, CDR1 is SGHTS and CDR2 is YDEGEE. This CDR3 has 17 residues. The CDR3 spells CASSFRETGPANYGYTF. The CDR3 DNA reads as TGTGCCAGCAGCTTCAGAGAGACAGGGCCAGCTAACTATGGCTACACCTTC. The whole variable domain, remainder taken from reference TRBV5-8 and TRBJ1-2, is EAGVTQSPTHLIKTRGQQATLRCSPISGHTSVYWYQQALGLGLQFLLWYDEGEERNRGNFPPRFSGRQFPNYSSELNVNALELEDSALYLCASSFRETGPANYGYTFGSGTRLTVV.

The rearrangement joins TRBV7-3 to TRBJ2-2, with 11 bases matching TRBD1. The germline V gene has CDR1 SGHTA and CDR2 FQGTGA. Germline trimming cut 2 bases from V and 2 bases from J; bases unmatched to any gene: 4. The CDR3 totals 17 residues. The CDR3 protein is CASSLFGTGGNTGELFF. The DNA of the CDR3 is TGTGCCAGCAGCTTATTTGGGACAGGGGGAAACACCGGGGAGCTGTTTTTT.

V usage is TRBV27 and J usage is TRBJ2-3; TRBD1 aligns across 8 bases. The ends lost 4 bases at V and 4 bases at J; junction bases unmatched: 13. Germline values: CDR1 MNHEY, CDR2 SMNVEV (reference sequence). This CDR3 spans 17 amino acids. CDR3 DNA: TGTGCCAGCAGTTCCTCGGACAGGGAGGCATTACCAGATACGCAGTATTTT. Translation: CASSSSDREALPDTQYF.

The chain uses TRBV4-3 and TRBJ1-2; D ambiguous. Germline V gene sequence: CDR1 LGHNA, CDR2 YSLEER. V was clipped by 4 bases and J by 6 bases, with 18 bases between them. This CDR3 comprises 15 residues. The DNA of the CDR3 is TGCGCCAGCAGCCGAGTCGAGGGAGACCTACATGGCTACACCTTC. It yields the protein CASSRVEGDLHGYTF.

The chain links TRBV9 to TRBJ2-7; 9 nucleotides align to TRBD1. V lost 5 bases and J lost 7; bases outside the gene matches: 16. From germline, CDR1 is SGDLS and CDR2 YYNGEE. CDR3 size: 16 residues. The CDR3 reads CASSRLTGTGSEEQYF. CDR3 coding DNA: TGTGCCAGCAGTCGCCTGACCGGGACAGGGAGTGAAGAGCAGTACTTC.

This clone showed up just once. The CDR3 loop reads CASSFPAVPGNQETQYF. The CDR3 DNA is TGTGCCAGCAGTTTCCCCGCGGTACCTGGAAACCAAGAGACCCAGTACTTC. The chain carries TRBV28 and TRBJ2-5, with unresolved D. The V and J ends lost 3 bases and 0 bases respectively, with 17 bases between them. The germline V gene encodes CDR1 MDHEN and CDR2 SYDVKM. The CDR3 extends over 17 amino acids.

The rearrangement links TRBV5-1 to TRBJ2-3; 8 nucleotides agree with TRBD2. This CDR3 has 14 amino acids. V trimming: 5 bases; J trimming: 3 bases; junction bases outside the gene matches: 5. Germline V lookup: CDR1 SGHRS, CDR2 YFSETQ. The CDR3 is CASRGERETDTQYF. The CDR3, as DNA: TGCGCCAGCAGGGGGGAGCGGGAGACAGATACGCAGTATTTT. Complete variable domain (other parts from reference TRBV5-1 and TRBJ2-3): KAGVTQTPRYLIKTRGQQVTLSCSPISGHRSVSWYQQTPGQGLQFLFEYFSETQRNKGNFPGRFSGRQFSNSRSEMNVSTLELGDSALYLCASRGERETDTQYFGPGTRLTVL.